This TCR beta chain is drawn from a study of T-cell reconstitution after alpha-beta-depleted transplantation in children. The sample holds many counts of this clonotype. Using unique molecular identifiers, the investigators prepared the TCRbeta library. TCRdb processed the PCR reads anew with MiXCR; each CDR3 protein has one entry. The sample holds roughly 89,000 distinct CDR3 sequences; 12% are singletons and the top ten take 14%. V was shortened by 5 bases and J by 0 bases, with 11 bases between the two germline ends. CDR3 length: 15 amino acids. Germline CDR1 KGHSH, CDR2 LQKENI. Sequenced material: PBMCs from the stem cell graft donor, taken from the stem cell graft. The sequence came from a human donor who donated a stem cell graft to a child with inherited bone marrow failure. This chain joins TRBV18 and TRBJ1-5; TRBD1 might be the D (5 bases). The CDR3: CASSRNGGSNQPQHF. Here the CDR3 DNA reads TGTGCCAGCTCAAGAAACGGGGGTAGCAATCAGCCCCAGCATTTT.